This T cell receptor (beta chain) appears in the sequencing data of a study of graft-versus-host responses after intestinal transplantation (dated by TCRdb to about 2021). Context from the whole study: The transplants that recipients received were multivisceral, liver-intestinal, or isolated intestinal. To identify alloreactive clones, pre-transplant mixed lymphocyte reaction products were sequenced and then compared with unstimulated pre-transplant donor and recipient T cells. Donor T cell macrochimerism was defined as a peak of at least 4% donor T cells among recipient peripheral blood mononuclear cells. A cohort of about two dozen intestinal transplant recipients, including one retransplant, was enrolled, and a few patients lacking pretransplant specimens were excluded. After intestinal transplantation, graft-versus-host and host-versus-graft alloreactive T cell clones in the graft, circulation and bone marrow were tracked using bulk TCR-beta CDR3 sequencing. Every recipient was given anti-thymocyte globulin induction, then maintenance tacrolimus and steroids for two to three years. Samples from three later patients were sequenced in-house on an Illumina MiSeq with MiXCR processing rather than by the commercial service.

For this clone: No antigen is known for it. No per-base quality is available; no much larger clone lies one base away.

Overall study results and their limits: GvH clones were detected in recipient bone marrow, and some appeared earlier in ileal mucosa or blood, consistent with an intestinal mucosal origin. The relatively low number and heterogeneity of intestinal transplant patients limited the conclusions. Early after transplant, peak levels of circulating GvH clones were found to be associated with declines in HvG clones. In patients with donor T cell macrochimerism, the allografts had high GvH to HvG T cell clonal ratios.

CDR1 and CDR2, per the germline V gene (reference sequence), are LNHNV and YYDKDF. V is cut by 1 base and J by 7 bases, and the space between the germline ends is 13 bases. The CDR3 runs 14 amino acids, cysteine and phenylalanine included. Left in the record is the CDR3 DNA by itself, 42 bases read in frame from the first base. Library preparation was by the immunoSEQ multiplex PCR assay. For most patients, genomic DNA was isolated with the Qiagen DNeasy Blood and Tissue Kit and shipped frozen to Adaptive Biotechnologies for TCR sequencing. High-throughput TCR-beta CDR3 sequencing of genomic DNA from most patients was performed by Adaptive Biotechnologies. In the source study's methods: Adaptive's ImmunoSEQ software was the source of the TCR sequencing data for 18 patients, while three other patients were processed with MiXCR and VDJtools. CD4 versus CD8 sorting errors were corrected by removing sequences found in both subsets at a frequency ratio below 5:1. Because the origin of CDR3 nucleotide sequences shared between donor and recipient could not be assigned, those sequences were removed. To count as alloreactive, a clone needed at least 2-fold expansion over unstimulated cells and a minimum CFSE-low frequency of 0.002% (template counts) or 0.001% (read counts). Clones were considered mappable if detected in sequenced pre-transplant spleen, lymph node, or MLR CFSE-low populations of the donor or recipient. The cumulative frequency of alloreactive clones was calculated as a percentage of all sequences, weighted by copy number. Here the immuneACCESS table is served through TCRdb, limited to in-frame sequences with V and J called. Missing clones are a known gap in these copies; in checked studies unresolved V genes cover under half, and the rest lacks a known reason. The V and J calls and clone size come from that table; D and trimming were worked out from the DNA. This sample lists about 94,000 clones; more than 85% were detected once. The top ten hold nearly 0.5% of the sample.

The sample's time point, from its label and the paper: cells obtained before transplantation from donor or recipient. CD3+CD4+ and CD3+CD8+ populations were FACS-sorted from unstimulated pre-transplant donor and recipient cells taken from spleen or lymph nodes. The chain is assembled from TRBV15 and TRBJ1-1; 5 matching bases give a weak D call of TRBD1. This TCR came from a human donor who received an intestinal transplant. The material was unstimulated CD8+ T cells sorted from spleen or lymph node cells, obtained before intestinal transplant. The nucleotide sequence reads as follows: TGTGCCACCAGCAGAGGAGCAGGGCCGAGTGAAGCTTTCTTT. This translates into CATSRGAGPSEAFF. When the CDR3 is completed using the reference TRBV15 and TRBJ1-1 genes on either side, the full variable domain is DAMVIQNPRYQVTQFGKPVTLSCSQTLNHNVMYWYQQKSSQAPKLLFHYYDKDFNNEADTPDNFQSRRPNTSFCFLDIRSPGLGDTAMYLCATSRGAGPSEAFFGQGTRLTVV.